The T cell receptor beta chain under discussion was sequenced for a study of blood T cell repertoires in COVID-19. V was clipped by 5 bases and J by 7 bases; unmatched bases: 4. CDR1 is MNHEY and CDR2 is SVGAGI in the germline V gene. The CDR3 sequence is 15 residues long. The method was immunoSEQ multiplex PCR; TCRdb's version includes in-frame clones alone and lacks a portion of them. Of roughly 91,000 clones listed, 84% were seen once; the top ten hold 2%. This receptor was identified in a man between 65 and 85 years old with active or convalescent COVID-19. Source material: peripheral blood. The chain has TRBV6-5 and TRBJ2-3; 15 bases fit TRBD2. CDR3 in amino acids: CASSRTSGGVNTQYF. As DNA, the CDR3 is TGTGCCAGCAGTCGGACTAGCGGGGGGGTGAATACGCAGTATTTT.